This TCR beta chain was sequenced for a study of Ad26.COV2.S vaccination and SARS-CoV-2 variants. Whole-study context: The COV1001 Ad26.COV2.S trial arm included the donor. By the intramuscular route, Ad26.COV2.S was given once, or twice 56 days apart. General study findings and limits: After vaccination, reports described spike-specific CD8+ and CD4+ T cell responses as showing substantial breadth.

Data came from immunoSEQ multiplex PCR; TCRdb stores just in-frame clones and leaves some out. The data show more than 300,000 clones, 75% to 90% seen once. Treatment: about 20 received Ad26.COV2.S at low or high dose, single or two shots; 5 received placebo; per-sample allocation not given. At day 63 after the first vaccine or placebo injection, samples were drawn. For this clone: Its antigen is not identified.

Trimming took off 5 bases at V and 0 bases at J, with 14 bases between the two ends. CDR1 is GTSNPN, CDR2 SVGIG, per germline (reference sequence). This CDR3 comprises 14 residues. This clonotype was obtained from a person aged 18 to 65 who received the Ad26.COV2.S COVID-19 vaccine or a placebo. The sample consisted of peripheral blood, taken in a trial of Ad26.COV2.S vaccine versus placebo. The V gene is TRBV30, the J gene TRBJ2-7, with D perhaps matching TRBD1 (6 bases). CDR3 sequence (DNA): TGTGCCTGGTTTAGAGCGGACAGCTCCTACGAGCAGTACTTC. Its protein is CAWFRADSSYEQYF.